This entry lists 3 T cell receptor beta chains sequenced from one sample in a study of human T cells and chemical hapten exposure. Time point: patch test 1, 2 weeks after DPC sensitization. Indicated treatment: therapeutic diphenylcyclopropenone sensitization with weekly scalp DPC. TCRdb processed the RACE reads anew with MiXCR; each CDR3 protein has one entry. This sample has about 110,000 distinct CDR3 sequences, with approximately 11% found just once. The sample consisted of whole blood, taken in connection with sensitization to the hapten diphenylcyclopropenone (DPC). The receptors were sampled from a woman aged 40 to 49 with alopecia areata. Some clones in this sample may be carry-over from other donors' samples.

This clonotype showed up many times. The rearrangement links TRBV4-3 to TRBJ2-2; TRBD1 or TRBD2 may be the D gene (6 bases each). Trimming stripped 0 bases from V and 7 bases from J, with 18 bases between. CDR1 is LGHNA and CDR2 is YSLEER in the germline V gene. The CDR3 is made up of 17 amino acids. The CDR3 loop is CASSQEAPRGVGGELFF. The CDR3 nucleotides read TGCGCCAGCAGCCAAGAAGCCCCTAGGGGGGTAGGCGGGGAGCTGTTTTTT.

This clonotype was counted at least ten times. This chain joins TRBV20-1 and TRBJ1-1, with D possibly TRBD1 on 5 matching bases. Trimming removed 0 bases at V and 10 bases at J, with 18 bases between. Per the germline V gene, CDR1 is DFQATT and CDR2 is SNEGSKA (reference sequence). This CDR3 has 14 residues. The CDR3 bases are TGCAGTGCTAGAGATCTACTTTACGGGACGAGAGCTTTCTTT. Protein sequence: CSARDLLYGTRAFF.

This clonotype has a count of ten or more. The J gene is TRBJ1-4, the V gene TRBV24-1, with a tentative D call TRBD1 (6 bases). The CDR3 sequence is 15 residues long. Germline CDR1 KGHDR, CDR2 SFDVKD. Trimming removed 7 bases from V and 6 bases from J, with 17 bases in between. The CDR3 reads CATRPTGPRDEKLFF. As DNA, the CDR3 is TGTGCCACCAGACCGACAGGTCCCCGGGATGAAAAACTGTTTTTT.